Listed below are T cell receptor beta chains from one sample, sequenced in a study of blood T cells in healthy people across ages. TCRdb reanalysed the 5' RACE reads using MiXCR and keeps one entry per CDR3 protein. This sample carries 2 million or so distinct CDR3 sequences, approximately 50% of them seen once, and the ten largest clones take around 2.1%. Sequencing input: blood. These receptors came from a woman in her thirties or forties in good health. The CDR3 runs from the conserved cysteine through the conserved F or W. A D gene is named only where the DNA matches it firmly. Expanded clones are given a class, and other clones once, few, many or no size at all.

>TRBV11-2|TRBJ1-6|TRBD1|NA
CASSLVQGASNSPLHF
TGTGCCAGCAGCTTAGTCCAGGGGGCCAGTAATTCACCCCTCCACTTT
>TRBV4-2|TRBJ2-3|TRBD2|few
CASSHLAGGDTQYF
TGTGCCAGCAGCCACCTAGCGGGGGGAGATACGCAGTATTTT
>TRBV6-2/TRBV6-3|TRBJ2-7|NA|once
CASSYAWGDEQYF
TGTGCCAGCAGTTATGCCTGGGGGGATGAGCAGTACTTC
>TRBV6-2/TRBV6-3|TRBJ2-7|TRBD2|NA
CAGSTSGTSDELTYEQYF
TGTGCCGGCAGCACATCCGGGACTAGCGACGAACTAACTTACGAGCAGTACTTC
>TRBV12-3/TRBV12-4|TRBJ2-5|NA|NA
CASSFGQPQETQYF
TGTGCCAGCAGCTTTGGACAGCCCCAAGAGACCCAGTACTTC
>TRBV12-3/TRBV12-4|TRBJ2-1|TRBD2|NA
CASRLTSGGYFNEQFF
TGTGCCAGCAGGCTGACTAGCGGGGGGTATTTCAATGAGCAGTTCTTC
>TRBV15|TRBJ2-3|TRBD2|few
CATSSALLASGAVEAQYF
TGTGCCACCAGCAGCGCTCTCCTCGCTAGCGGGGCAGTCGAGGCGCAGTATTTT
>TRBV28|TRBJ1-2|TRBD1|few
CASSFRGRNYGYTF
TGTGCCAGCAGTTTCAGGGGGCGCAACTATGGCTACACCTTC
>TRBV20-1|TRBJ2-1|NA|few
CSAHSTRSNEQFF
TGCAGTGCTCACTCTACTAGATCCAATGAGCAGTTCTTC
>TRBV2|TRBJ2-6|NA|NA
CAREIGSGANVLTF
TGTGCCAGGGAGATCGGCTCTGGGGCCAACGTCCTGACTTTC
>TRBV5-1|TRBJ1-5|NA|few
CASSLEGYNQPQHF
TGCGCCAGCAGCTTGGAGGGTTACAATCAGCCCCAGCATTTT
>TRBV21-1|TRBJ2-7|NA|NA
CASSTGQVLGEQYF
TGTGCCAGCAGCACCGGACAGGTGTTGGGTGAGCAGTACTTC
>TRBV6-1|TRBJ1-4|NA|NA
CASNIPVMNEKLFF
TGTGCCAGCAACATCCCAGTCATGAATGAAAAACTGTTTTTT
>TRBV4-3|TRBJ2-5|NA|few
CASSRSRGVQETQYF
TGCGCCAGCAGCCGTTCCAGGGGGGTTCAAGAGACCCAGTACTTC
>TRBV20-1|TRBJ2-1|TRBD2|NA
CSARDPSGGLREQFF
TGCAGTGCTAGAGACCCGAGCGGGGGGCTCCGTGAGCAGTTCTTC
>TRBV20-1|TRBJ2-3|TRBD1|NA
CSEGQAVTDTQYF
TGCAGTGAAGGACAGGCCGTAACAGATACGCAGTATTTT
>TRBV4-1|TRBJ2-1|NA|few
CASSQQVATLYNEQFF
TGCGCCAGCAGCCAGCAAGTCGCTACCCTATACAATGAGCAGTTCTTC
>TRBV14|TRBJ2-5|TRBD1|NA
CASSQDRTGGRKTQYF
TGTGCCAGCAGCCAAGATCGCACAGGGGGAAGAAAGACCCAGTACTTC
>TRBV20-1|TRBJ2-3|NA|NA
CSALPPGTSDTQYF
TGCAGTGCACTCCCGCCGGGGACATCGGATACGCAGTATTTT
>TRBV20-1|TRBJ2-7|TRBD2|NA
CSARIPHVKRGSYEQYF
TGCAGTGCTAGAATCCCCCATGTCAAGCGGGGTTCCTACGAGCAGTACTTC
>TRBV20-1|TRBJ2-3|NA|NA
CSARERWGSGSTDTQYF
TGCAGTGCTAGAGAACGGTGGGGGTCAGGGAGCACAGATACGCAGTATTTT
>TRBV7-9|TRBJ1-2|NA|few
CASSLGINREGYTF
TGTGCCAGCAGCTTAGGGATAAACAGGGAGGGCTACACCTTC
>TRBV6-2/TRBV6-3|TRBJ2-7|TRBD1|NA
CASRMGQGRYEQYF
TGTGCCAGCAGAATGGGACAGGGGCGCTACGAGCAGTACTTC
>TRBV12-3/TRBV12-4|TRBJ2-7|TRBD1|NA
CASSGDRGRDEQYF
TGTGCCAGCAGTGGGGACAGGGGGCGCGACGAGCAGTACTTC
>TRBV7-2|TRBJ2-7|NA|NA
CASSVQGIGEQYF
TGTGCCAGCAGCGTCCAGGGTATTGGCGAGCAGTACTTC